Below, 13 T cell receptor beta chains from the same sample are listed, as sequenced in a study of blood T cells in healthy people across ages. Next came a second PCR, run for about 7 to 11 cycles, which used a sample-barcoded 5' primer along with a J-beta primer mix. TCRdb used MiXCR to reprocess the 5' RACE reads, holding one entry per CDR3 protein. The sample contains about 720,000 distinct CDR3 sequences, just under 25% of which appear only once. The data were also submitted as part of a second study, on T cells of mothers and their children.

Specimen: blood. These receptors were collected from a boy aged 5-17 years in good health.

This clonotype was seen more than once but under ten times. This chain uses TRBV2 with TRBJ2-5; TRBD1 might be the D (5 bases). The CDR3 extends over 14 amino acids. Germline CDR1 and CDR2: SNHLY and FYNNEI. V lost 6 bases and J lost 3, with 14 bases in between. CDR3 sequence: CASRTQGHKETQYF. The CDR3 DNA reads TGTGCCAGCAGGACTCAGGGCCACAAAGAGACCCAGTACTTC.

The chain combines TRBV20-1 with TRBJ2-3; D is perhaps TRBD1 (5 bases). CDR1 and CDR2 from the germline V gene are DFQATT and SNEGSKA (reference sequence). This CDR3 has 13 residues. Trimming removed 6 bases from V and 2 bases from J, with 12 bases in between. The CDR3 protein is CSAVSGLTDTQYF. The CDR3, as DNA: TGCAGTGCCGTATCAGGGCTCACAGATACGCAGTATTTT.

This chain joins TRBV7-3 and TRBJ2-7; 8 bases match TRBD2. This CDR3 has 16 residues. The V and J ends lost 5 bases and 2 bases, in that order; junction bases with no gene match: 11. Looked up from germline, CDR1 is SGHTA and CDR2 is FQGTGA. The CDR3 region is CASSPNSGMTPYEQYF. The CDR3 DNA sequence: TGTGCCAGCAGCCCGAATAGCGGGATGACCCCCTACGAGCAGTACTTC.

This clonotype turned up a few times. This chain joins TRBV20-1 and TRBJ2-1, with 10 bases lining up with TRBD2. Germline CDR1 DFQATT, CDR2 SNEGSKA (reference sequence). The CDR3 sequence is 16 residues long. V shed 3 bases, J shed 5 bases, and the junction held 10 bases outside the gene matches. CDR3 sequence: CSASPLGLAENNEQFF. Written as DNA, the CDR3 is TGCAGTGCTAGTCCCTTAGGACTAGCGGAAAACAATGAGCAGTTCTTC.

The gene calls are TRBV6-5 and TRBJ2-7; 8 positions agree with TRBD2. The CDR3 is made up of 12 amino acids. Germline CDR1 is MNHEY and CDR2 is SVGAGI. V dropped 4 bases and J dropped 7; count of bases not matched to a gene: 3. This chain's CDR3 is CASSSGGPEQYF. The DNA for the CDR3 is TGTGCCAGCAGTTCGGGGGGGCCAGAGCAGTACTTC.

This clonotype has a handful of counts. The V call is TRBV7-2, the J call TRBJ2-1; 9 bases are shared with TRBD2. This CDR3 spans 18 amino acids. Germline V lookup: CDR1 SGHTA, CDR2 FQGNSA. After removal of 0 bases from V and 4 bases from J, the junction contained 10 bases not matched to a gene. The CDR3 bases are TGTGCCAGCAGCTTAGCGGCCCTAGCGGGGAAGGGTTACAATGAGCAGTTCTTC. Translation gives CASSLAALAGKGYNEQFF. Together with reference TRBV7-2 and TRBJ2-1, the CDR3 gives the full variable domain: GAGVSQSPSNKVTEKGKDVELRCDPISGHTALYWYRQSLGQGLEFLIYFQGNSAPDKSGLPSDRFSAERTGGSVSTLTIQRTQQEDSAVYLCASSLAALAGKGYNEQFFGPGTRLTVL.

In its sample, this clonotype was seen a few times. The chain combines TRBV19 with TRBJ1-4; D not certain. V was clipped by 7 bases and J by 0 bases, with 12 bases between them. CDR1 and CDR2 (germline): LNHDA, SQIVND (reference sequence). This CDR3 has 15 amino acids. CDR3 loop: CASTSSLATNEKLFF. In DNA form, the CDR3 reads TGTGCCAGTACGTCTTCCCTTGCAACTAATGAAAAACTGTTTTTT.

This clonotype has just a few counts. This rearrangement joins TRBV7-2 to TRBJ2-7, with D possibly being TRBD2 (6 bases). Germline assignment: CDR1 SGHTA and CDR2 FQGNSA. The CDR3 runs to 15 residues. Deletions cut 1 base from V and 0 bases from J, with 10 bases between. This chain's CDR3 is CASSLVASDSYEQYF. For the CDR3, the DNA is TGTGCCAGCAGCTTAGTTGCTAGCGACTCCTACGAGCAGTACTTC. Full variable domain (rest looked up from reference TRBV7-2 and TRBJ2-7): GAGVSQSPSNKVTEKGKDVELRCDPISGHTALYWYRQSLGQGLEFLIYFQGNSAPDKSGLPSDRFSAERTGGSVSTLTIQRTQQEDSAVYLCASSLVASDSYEQYFGPGTRLTVT.

This chain connects TRBV7-9 to TRBJ2-5; D remains unclear. The CDR3 is 13 residues long. V was shortened by 4 bases and J by 5 bases, with 11 bases between the two germline ends. Germline V gene sequence: CDR1 SEHNR, CDR2 FQNEAQ (reference sequence). In DNA, the CDR3 is TGTGCCAGCAGCTCGCCCGCCTTTGAGACCCAGTACTTC. This codes for CASSSPAFETQYF.

In this sample, this clonotype turned up a few times. Sequence at one end of the junction differs from germline and may be a read error. This chain links TRBV7-7 with TRBJ2-1; the match to TRBD2 covers 7 bases. Looked up from germline, CDR1 is SSHAT and CDR2 is FNYEAQ (reference sequence). The CDR3 contains 15 residues. For the CDR3, the DNA is TGTGCTAGCAGCGTCGGGCTAGCGGAATACAATGAGCAGTTCTTC. It yields the protein CASSVGLAEYNEQFF.

The gene calls are TRBV10-3 and TRBJ2-3; TRBD1 is a possible D gene (6 bases). V was trimmed by 6 bases and J by 1 base, leaving 14 bases between them. This CDR3 has 15 residues. CDR1 is ENHRY and CDR2 is SYGVKD in the germline V gene. CDR3 DNA: TGTGCCATCAGCCCCTCAGGGGACCGCACAGATACGCAGTATTTT. Translation gives CAISPSGDRTDTQYF.

This clonotype has a handful of counts. CDR3 residues: CASSLYIEGIQETQYF. The CDR3 region has the DNA TGTGCCAGCAGTTTATATATAGAGGGAATCCAAGAGACCCAGTACTTC. The J gene is TRBJ2-5, the V gene TRBV28, with D possibly TRBD2 on 5 matching bases. V shed 1 base and J shed 1 base, with 13 bases lying between them. The CDR3 runs to 16 residues. Germline CDR1 and CDR2: MDHEN and SYDVKM.

Only a few counts were recorded for this clonotype. The chain recombines TRBV4-2 with TRBJ1-4; D gene uncertain. Germline values: CDR1 LGHNA, CDR2 YNFKEQ. V lost 5 bases, J lost 0 bases, and 7 bases lay in between. There are 14 residues in the CDR3. As DNA, the CDR3 is TGTGCCAGCAGCAGTCACGCAACTAATGAAAAACTGTTTTTT. As protein: CASSSHATNEKLFF.